The sequence of this TCR beta chain was determined in a study of T cell responses to AZD1222 COVID-19 vaccine. Using immunoSEQ multiplex PCR, the repertoire was profiled, and TCRdb retains in-frame clones only, with some absent. The sample comprises 90,000 to 140,000 clones, around nine tenths of which are singletons, and 2% to 3% rests with the top ten. The origin of this receptor is an adult in good health. The specimen was peripheral blood, collected on day 0 of AZD1222 vaccination.

The CDR3 here is CASNDPGGSYGYTF. CDR3 in DNA: TGTGCCAGCAACGACCCGGGAGGGAGCTATGGCTACACCTTC. The chain combines TRBV6-6 with TRBJ1-2; no firm D call. CDR1 is MNHNY and CDR2 is SVGAGI in the germline V gene (reference sequence). V lost 7 bases to trimming and J lost 4 bases, with 16 bases between them. This CDR3 contains 14 residues.